Listed here are 23 T cell receptor beta chains from one sample, sequenced in a study of human T cells and chemical hapten exposure. MiXCR, applied by TCRdb to the RACE reads, yields one record per CDR3 protein. The data show about 110,000 distinct CDR3 sequences, approximately 10% seen once. Documented time point: patch test 1, 2 weeks after DPC sensitization. Sample treatment: therapeutic diphenylcyclopropenone sensitization with weekly scalp DPC. This specimen was whole blood, taken in connection with sensitization to the hapten diphenylcyclopropenone (DPC). The receptors here all came from a woman aged 40 to 50 with alopecia areata. Some clones in this sample may be carry-over from other donors' samples.

This clonotype was found a few times. V gene TRBV5-1 combines with J gene TRBJ1-1; TRBD1 agrees at 7 bases. The CDR3 consists of 14 residues. Germline V CDR1 and CDR2: SGHRS, YFSETQ. With V trimmed by 2 bases and J by 0 bases, 1 base remained unmatched. In DNA, the CDR3 is TGCGCCAGCAGCTTAGACAGGGTGAACACTGAAGCTTTCTTT. Protein product: CASSLDRVNTEAFF.

This clonotype was seen only a few times. V is TRBV5-1 and J is TRBJ2-5, with D unresolved. Per the germline V gene, CDR1 is SGHRS and CDR2 is YFSETQ. V was cut by 0 bases and J by 4 bases, with 10 bases left in between. This CDR3 region has 14 residues. In DNA, the CDR3 is TGCGCCAGCAGCTTGGGCAGCCCTACAGAGACCCAGTACTTC. Protein: CASSLGSPTETQYF.

The rearrangement joins TRBV3-1 to TRBJ1-1, with D maybe TRBD1 (6 bases). The CDR3 contains 15 residues. Germline V gene lookup returns CDR1 LGHDT and CDR2 YNNKEL (reference sequence). Trimming stripped 4 bases from V and 3 bases from J, with 15 bases between. CDR3 loop: CASSPKWGADTEAFF. CDR3 nucleotides: TGTGCCAGCAGCCCAAAGTGGGGGGCCGACACTGAAGCTTTCTTT.

This clonotype was observed at least ten times. The chain carries TRBV7-2 and TRBJ2-2; no clear D. This CDR3 comprises 13 residues. The V gene lost 3 bases and the J gene lost 5 bases, with 7 bases spanning the gap. Germline V CDR1 and CDR2: SGHTA, FQGNSA. The CDR3 DNA reads as TGTGCCAGCAGCTTGGTCCGAACCGGGGAGCTGTTTTTT. Translated: CASSLVRTGELFF.

The chain links TRBV2 to TRBJ2-4; D call uncertain. CDR3 length: 12 amino acids. From germline, CDR1 is SNHLY and CDR2 FYNNEI. Between the trimmed V and J ends, which lost 8 bases and 1 base, there was a span of 6 bases. The CDR3 coding sequence is TGTGCCAGCGATACGGCCAAAAACATTCAGTACTTC. Its protein is CASDTAKNIQYF.

This chain connects TRBV20-1 to TRBJ1-1; 7 nucleotides line up with TRBD1. V lost 3 bases to trimming and J lost 3 bases; unmatched junction nucleotides: 4. CDR3 size: 13 residues. CDR1 and CDR2 from the germline V gene are DFQATT and SNEGSKA (reference sequence). For the CDR3, the DNA is TGCAGTGCTAGCCGGGACAGCTACACTGAAGCTTTCTTT. Translating gives CSASRDSYTEAFF.

This clonotype was seen repeatedly, ten times or more. This chain links TRBV20-1 with TRBJ1-1, with 10 bases lining up with TRBD1. The CDR3 totals 16 residues. Germline loops: CDR1 DFQATT, CDR2 SNEGSKA (reference sequence). The V and J ends lost 8 bases and 3 bases, in that order; junction bases with no gene match: 15. CDR3 DNA sequence: TGCAGTCCAGGTTCTGACAGGGGGCGCCGACACACTGAAGCTTTCTTT. Residues: CSPGSDRGRRHTEAFF.

This clonotype has ten or more counts. The chain combines TRBV28 with TRBJ2-7; 7 positions agree with TRBD1. CDR3 length: 13 amino acids. V shed 6 bases, J shed 3 bases, and the junction held 5 bases outside the gene matches. Germline V CDR1 and CDR2: MDHEN, SYDVKM. CDR3 sequence (DNA): TGTGCCAGCAGCCAGACAGGGCTCTACGAGCAGTACTTC. Amino acids: CASSQTGLYEQYF.

The table lists this clonotype with a few counts. The CDR3 loop reads CATSDLTLATNEQFF. In DNA form, the CDR3 reads TGTGCCACCAGTGATTTGACCCTAGCTACGAATGAGCAGTTCTTC. This chain connects TRBV24-1 to TRBJ2-1; D possibly corresponds to TRBD2 (5 bases). This CDR3 region has 15 residues. The ends were cut back, 0 bases at V and 7 bases at J, with 12 bases in the middle. CDR1 is KGHDR and CDR2 is SFDVKD in the germline V gene.

The chain links TRBV20-1 to TRBJ2-1; no firm D call. Germline loops: CDR1 DFQATT, CDR2 SNEGSKA (reference sequence). The V end was cut by 5 bases, the J end by 11 bases, with 13 bases between. CDR3 length equals 11 residues. CDR3 sequence: CSALGLTQQFF. The DNA for the CDR3 is TGCAGTGCTTTGGGCCTTACGCAGCAGTTCTTC.

On this clonotype itself: The junction and the germline gene differ at one end; a read error may be behind it. V gene TRBV12-3 or TRBV12-4 combines with J gene TRBJ2-1, with TRBD2 matching over 7 bases. There are 13 residues in the CDR3. In DNA, the CDR3 is TGTGCCAGCAGTGTAGCGGGTGTGGATGAGCAGTTCTTC. As protein: CASSVAGVDEQFF.

This sequence joins TRBV24-1 and TRBJ2-3; no firm D call. The V gene's germline CDR1 is KGHDR and CDR2 SFDVKD. The CDR3 has 15 residues. V was pared by 3 bases and J by 6 bases, with 15 bases between. DNA for the CDR3: TGTGCCACCAGTGATCCAAATTTAGTCCCTGATACGCAGTATTTT. This codes for CATSDPNLVPDTQYF.

In this sample, this clonotype turned up many times. This rearrangement joins TRBV30 to TRBJ1-1; D remains ambiguous. CDR3 length: 13 amino acids. V was trimmed by 1 base and J by 4 bases, leaving 10 bases between them. Germline assignment: CDR1 GTSNPN and CDR2 SVGIG (reference sequence). CDR3 in DNA: TGTGCCTGGAGTGCCCAATGGGCCACTGAAGCTTTCTTT. This translates into CAWSAQWATEAFF.

This sequence joins TRBV7-2 and TRBJ2-3; D remains ambiguous. Germline lookup yields CDR1 SGHTA and CDR2 FQGNSA. Trimming stripped 3 bases from V and 4 bases from J, with 11 bases between. The CDR3 runs to 14 residues. The CDR3 here is CASSFDPDPDTQYF. The CDR3 bases are TGTGCCAGCAGCTTTGATCCCGACCCAGATACGCAGTATTTT.

The table lists this clonotype with many counts. The rearrangement joins TRBV6-1 to TRBJ2-1; 12 bases map to TRBD2. There are 15 residues in the CDR3. V gave up 6 bases and J gave up 9 bases; unmatched junction bases: 9. Germline lookup yields CDR1 MNHNS and CDR2 SASEGT. This chain's CDR3 is CASRPSGRAFSEQFF. In nucleotides, the CDR3 is TGTGCCAGCAGGCCTAGCGGGAGGGCCTTTAGTGAGCAGTTCTTC.

There are many counts of this clonotype. The rearrangement joins TRBV18 to TRBJ1-1; TRBD1 matches at 10 bases. Trimming cost V 1 base and J 7 bases; bases outside gene matches: 3. The germline V gene encodes CDR1 KGHSH and CDR2 LQKENI. There are 14 residues in the CDR3. The DNA of the CDR3 is TGTGCCAGCTCACCACGAGGACAGGGGGATGAAGCTTTCTTT. This translates into CASSPRGQGDEAFF.

The table lists this clonotype with many counts. The chain joins TRBV7-2 to TRBJ2-7; D gene uncertain. The ends were cut back, 5 bases at V and 4 bases at J, with 9 bases in the middle. The germline gives CDR1 SGHTA, CDR2 FQGNSA. CDR3 length equals 12 residues. In DNA form, the CDR3 reads TGTGCCAGCAGCCGTGACCCGTACGAGCAGTACTTC. Encoded protein: CASSRDPYEQYF.

The rearrangement uses TRBV7-2 and TRBJ2-7; D not resolved. This CDR3 contains 11 residues. CDR1 SGHTA and CDR2 FQGNSA come from the germline V gene. Trimming took off 4 bases at V and 9 bases at J, with 10 bases between the two ends. For the CDR3, the DNA is TGTGCCAGCAGCTCAATAGGAGTGCAGTACTTC. Amino acids: CASSSIGVQYF.

The chain has TRBV10-3 and TRBJ2-3, with TRBD2 matching over 12 bases. V lost 6 bases and J lost 2; bases outside the gene matches: 6. From germline, CDR1 is ENHRY and CDR2 SYGVKD. CDR3 length: 16 residues. For the CDR3, the DNA is TGTGCCATCAGCCTACTAGCGGGAGGCCTCACAGATACGCAGTATTTT. As protein: CAISLLAGGLTDTQYF.

This clonotype came up many times. The V and J genes are TRBV5-8 and TRBJ2-7, with 9 bases aligning to TRBD1. Looked up from germline, CDR1 is SGHTS and CDR2 is YDEGEE. CDR3 length: 15 residues. Losses at the gene ends were 0 bases for V and 6 bases for J; bases not matched to a gene: 7. The CDR3 here is CASSLAGTGTSEQYF. DNA of the CDR3: TGTGCCAGCAGCTTGGCCGGGACAGGGACGAGCGAGCAGTACTTC. The variable domain in full, with the rest retrieved from reference TRBV5-8 and TRBJ2-7, is EAGVTQSPTHLIKTRGQQATLRCSPISGHTSVYWYQQALGLGLQFLLWYDEGEERNRGNFPPRFSGRQFPNYSSELNVNALELEDSALYLCASSLAGTGTSEQYFGPGTRLTVT.

The gene calls are TRBV3-1 and TRBJ1-1; 8 bases line up with TRBD1. V was pared by 1 base and J by 3 bases, with 4 bases of the junction left unmatched. This CDR3 region has 15 residues. CDR1 is LGHDT and CDR2 is YNNKEL in the germline V gene (reference sequence). CDR3 sequence (DNA): TGTGCCAGCAGCCAAGGGCAGGGGGCTCACACTGAAGCTTTCTTT. It translates to CASSQGQGAHTEAFF.

The chain recombines TRBV27 with TRBJ2-6, with 8 bases that match TRBD1. Germline-derived CDR1 and CDR2 are MNHEY and SMNVEV (reference sequence). V shed 2 bases and J 1 base; nucleotides not matched to a gene: 10. The CDR3 totals 19 residues. The chain's CDR3 is CASSLGTGGYRSGANVLTF. The CDR3 DNA reads as TGTGCCAGCAGTTTAGGTACAGGGGGATACCGGTCTGGGGCCAACGTCCTGACTTTC. The whole variable domain, remainder taken from reference TRBV27 and TRBJ2-6, is EAQVTQNPRYLITVTGKKLTVTCSQNMNHEYMSWYRQDPGLGLRQIYYSMNVEVTDKGDVPEGYKVSRKEKRNFPLILESPSPNQTSLYFCASSLGTGGYRSGANVLTFGAGSRLTVL.

This clonotype was seen more than once but under ten times. The gene calls are TRBV2 and TRBJ2-1; a weak D match, TRBD1 (6 bases). The CDR3 is 12 residues long. Per the germline V gene, CDR1 is SNHLY and CDR2 is FYNNEI. Trimming cost V 7 bases and J 10 bases, with 14 bases left between them. CDR3 sequence: CASTQGGREQFF. As DNA, the CDR3 is TGTGCCAGCACCCAAGGGGGAAGGGAGCAGTTCTTC.